Below, one T cell receptor beta chain is given with its context. Its antigen is undetermined. A single record per CDR3 protein comes from TCRdb applying MiXCR to the reads. The repertoire holds hundreds of thousands of distinct CDR3 sequences, 33% seen once, with around a sixth in the top ten. This sample is part of a study of T cell repertoires in cytomegalovirus infection. The CDR3 has 15 amino acids. Trimming cost V 3 bases and J 4 bases; bases outside gene matches: 10. CDR1 and CDR2 (germline): DFQATT, SNEGSKA (reference sequence). Material: cultured PBMCs, obtained from culture after CMV antigen stimulation. The source of this sequence is a human donor in good health (CMV status not recorded). Some clones in this sample may be carry-over from other donors' samples. The rearrangement uses TRBV20-1 and TRBJ2-7, with 9 bases aligning to TRBD1. The CDR3 is CSASPPGTGLYEQYF. CDR3 coding DNA: TGCAGTGCTAGCCCACCCGGGACAGGGTTGTACGAGCAGTACTTC.